This TCR beta chain is from a study of T-cell memory formation after mild COVID-19. This clonotype was seen a few times. V lost 0 bases and J lost 9; bases outside the gene matches: 13. CDR1 LGHNA and CDR2 YNFKEQ come from the germline V gene. CDR3 length equals 19 residues. From the 5' RACE reads, TCRdb called clonotypes with MiXCR, one entry per CDR3 protein. The sample lists about 240,000 distinct CDR3 sequences; approximately 9% were seen once. The genes are TRBV4-2 and TRBJ1-6, with 11 positions matching TRBD1. The sequence derives from a man in his late teens or twenties who had mild COVID-19 (a few samples of this study predate the infection). Cell type and time point are not known. Sequenced material: PBMCs or a T cell subset sorted from them (not recorded which). CDR3 DNA sequence: TGTGCCAGCAGCCAAGAGGTTCCGGGACAGGGGGGAGGAAGTTCACCCCTCCACTTT. Its translation: CASSQEVPGQGGGSSPLHF.